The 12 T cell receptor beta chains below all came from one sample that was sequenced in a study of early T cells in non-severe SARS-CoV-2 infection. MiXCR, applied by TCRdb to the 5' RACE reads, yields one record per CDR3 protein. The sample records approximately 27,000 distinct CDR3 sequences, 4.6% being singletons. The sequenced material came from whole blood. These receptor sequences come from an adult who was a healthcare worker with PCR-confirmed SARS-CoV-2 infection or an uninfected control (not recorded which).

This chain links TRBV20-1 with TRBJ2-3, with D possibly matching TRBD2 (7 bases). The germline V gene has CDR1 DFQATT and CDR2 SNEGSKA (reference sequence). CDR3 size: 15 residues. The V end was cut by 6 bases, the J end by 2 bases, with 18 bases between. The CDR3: CSAPRGGVYTDTQYF. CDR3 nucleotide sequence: TGCAGTGCCCCGAGGGGGGGAGTTTACACAGATACGCAGTATTTT.

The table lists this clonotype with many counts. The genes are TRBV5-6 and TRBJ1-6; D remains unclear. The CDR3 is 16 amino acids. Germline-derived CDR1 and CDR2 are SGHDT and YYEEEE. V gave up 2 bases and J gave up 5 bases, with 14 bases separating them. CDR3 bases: TGTGCCAGCAGCTTCGGACGGGCCCTGGATAATTCACCCCTCCACTTT. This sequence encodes CASSFGRALDNSPLHF. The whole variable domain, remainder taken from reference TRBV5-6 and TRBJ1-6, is DAGVTQSPTHLIKTRGQQVTLRCSPKSGHDTVSWYQQALGQGPQFIFQYYEEEERQRGNFPDRFSGHQFPNYSSELNVNALLLGDSALYLCASSFGRALDNSPLHFGNGTRLTVT.

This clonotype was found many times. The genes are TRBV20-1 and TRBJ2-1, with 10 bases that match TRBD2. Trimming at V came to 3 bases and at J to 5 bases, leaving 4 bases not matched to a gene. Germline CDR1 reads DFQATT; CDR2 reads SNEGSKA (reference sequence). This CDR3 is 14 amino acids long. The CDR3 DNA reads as TGCAGTGCTAGGGGCGGACTAGCGGACAATGAGCAGTTCTTC. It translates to CSARGGLADNEQFF.

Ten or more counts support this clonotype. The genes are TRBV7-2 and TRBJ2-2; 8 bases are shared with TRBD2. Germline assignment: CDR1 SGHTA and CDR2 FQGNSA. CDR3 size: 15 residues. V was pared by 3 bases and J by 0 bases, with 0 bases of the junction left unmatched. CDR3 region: CASSFSGTNTGELFF. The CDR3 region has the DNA TGTGCCAGCAGCTTTAGCGGGACGAACACCGGGGAGCTGTTTTTT.

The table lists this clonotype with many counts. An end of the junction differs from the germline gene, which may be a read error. The CDR3 loop is CASSPTGSPNEKLFF. The CDR3, as DNA: TGTGCTAGCAGCCCGACAGGGTCCCCTAATGAAAAACTGTTTTTT. V gene TRBV7-7 combines with J gene TRBJ1-4; the match to TRBD1 covers 7 bases. The CDR3 runs 15 residues. CDR1 SSHAT and CDR2 FNYEAQ come from the germline V gene (reference sequence). Full variable domain (rest looked up from reference TRBV7-7 and TRBJ1-4): GAGVSQSPRYKVTKRGQDVTLRCDPISSHATLYWYQQALGQGPEFLTYFNYEAQPDKSGLPSDRFSAERPEGSISTLTIQRTEQRDSAMYRCASSPTGSPNEKLFFGSGTQLSVL.

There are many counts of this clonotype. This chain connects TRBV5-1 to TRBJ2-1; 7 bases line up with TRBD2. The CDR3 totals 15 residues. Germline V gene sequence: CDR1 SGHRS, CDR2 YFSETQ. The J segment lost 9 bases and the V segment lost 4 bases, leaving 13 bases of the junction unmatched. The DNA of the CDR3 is TGCGCCAGCAGCGCGGGCCTTTCTCCGGGGGGTGAGCAGTTCTTC. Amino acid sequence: CASSAGLSPGGEQFF.

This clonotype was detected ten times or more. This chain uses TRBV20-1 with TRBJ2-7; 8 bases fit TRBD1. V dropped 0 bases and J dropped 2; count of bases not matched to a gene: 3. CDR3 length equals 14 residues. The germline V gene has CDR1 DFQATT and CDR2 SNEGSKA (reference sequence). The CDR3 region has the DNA TGCAGTGCTAGAGAGGCGGACAGGGCCTACGAGCAGTACTTC. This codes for CSAREADRAYEQYF.

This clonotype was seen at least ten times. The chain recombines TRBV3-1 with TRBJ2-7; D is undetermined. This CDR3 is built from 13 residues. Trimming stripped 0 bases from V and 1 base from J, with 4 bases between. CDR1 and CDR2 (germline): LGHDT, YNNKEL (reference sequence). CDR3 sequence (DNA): TGTGCCAGCAGCCAAGAAGGTTCCTACGAGCAGTACTTC. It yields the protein CASSQEGSYEQYF.

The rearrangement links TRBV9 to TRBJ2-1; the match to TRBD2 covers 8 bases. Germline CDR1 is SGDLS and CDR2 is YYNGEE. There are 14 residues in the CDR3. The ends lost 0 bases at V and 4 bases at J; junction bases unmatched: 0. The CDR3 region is CASSVGLAYNEQFF. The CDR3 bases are TGTGCCAGCAGCGTAGGACTAGCGTACAATGAGCAGTTCTTC.

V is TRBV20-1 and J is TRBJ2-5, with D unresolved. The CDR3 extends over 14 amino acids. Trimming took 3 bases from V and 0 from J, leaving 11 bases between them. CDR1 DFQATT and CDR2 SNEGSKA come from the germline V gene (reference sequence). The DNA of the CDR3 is TGCAGTGCTAGTGGCCTAGTCAACCAAGAGACCCAGTACTTC. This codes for CSASGLVNQETQYF.

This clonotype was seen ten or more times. CDR3 DNA sequence: TGTGCCATCGGGGCAGACAACGCCGGGGAGCTGTTTTTT. Amino acids: CAIGADNAGELFF. This chain joins TRBV10-3 and TRBJ2-2; D possibly corresponds to TRBD1 (5 bases). This CDR3 is built from 13 residues. Trimming cost V 8 bases and J 6 bases, with 13 bases left between them. Germline CDR1 ENHRY, CDR2 SYGVKD.

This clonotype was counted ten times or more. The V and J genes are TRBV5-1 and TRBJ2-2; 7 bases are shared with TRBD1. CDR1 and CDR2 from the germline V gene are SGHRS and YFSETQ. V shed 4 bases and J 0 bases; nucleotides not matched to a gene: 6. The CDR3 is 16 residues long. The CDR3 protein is CASSSTGTANTGELFF. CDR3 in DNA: TGCGCCAGCAGCAGTACCGGGACAGCGAACACCGGGGAGCTGTTTTTT.